The source of this TCR beta chain is a study of control samples from healthy donors and cancer patients. Sequencing used immunoSEQ multiplex PCR; TCRdb keeps in-frame clones, though not all of them. Among about 120,000 clones listed, nearly 95% were seen once. The CDR3 is made up of 15 amino acids. Germline CDR1 is SGHTA and CDR2 is FQGNSA. The V end lost 5 bases, the J end lost 5 bases, and 15 bases lay between the germline ends. The TCR was taken from a man between 25 and 39 years old in good health. The sequenced sample consisted of blood. The chain joins TRBV7-2 to TRBJ2-2; D is possibly TRBD2 (5 bases). The CDR3 loop reads CASSARGSWTGELFF. CDR3 bases: TGTGCCAGCAGCGCACGGGGTTCGTGGACCGGGGAGCTGTTTTTT.